This TCR beta chain was captured by sequencing in a study of T cells in Graves' hyperthyroidism and ophthalmopathy. For the study at large: At initial diagnosis, before any treatment had begun, peripheral blood was obtained.

TCR beta CDR3 region amplification was performed from RNA transcripts. In the first-round RT-PCR of the TCR CDR3, the HTBI primer set was used. TCRdb called the multiplex PCR reads again in MiXCR, with one record for every CDR3 protein. Among around 250,000 distinct CDR3 sequences, about a sixth were seen once, and the ten largest hold 28%. Diagnostic decisions used clinical symptoms, serum thyroxine and TRAb, thyroid ultrasound and orbital computed tomography. Whole-study findings and limits: Researchers found most expanded thyroid clonotypes above 0.001 in blood as well.

The CDR3 sequence is 17 residues long. Germline V gives CDR1 SGHRS, CDR2 YFSETQ. V was pared by 3 bases and J by 0 bases, with 10 bases of the junction left unmatched. Many counts were recorded for this clonotype. As yet, its antigen is unknown. The sequence came from a woman younger than 30 with Graves' ophthalmopathy. Sequencing was carried out using blood. The chain combines TRBV5-1 with TRBJ2-3; 7 bases agree with TRBD2. The CDR3 protein is CASSWSPSGASTDTQYF. CDR3 DNA: TGCGCCAGCAGCTGGAGCCCTAGCGGTGCTAGCACAGATACGCAGTATTTT.